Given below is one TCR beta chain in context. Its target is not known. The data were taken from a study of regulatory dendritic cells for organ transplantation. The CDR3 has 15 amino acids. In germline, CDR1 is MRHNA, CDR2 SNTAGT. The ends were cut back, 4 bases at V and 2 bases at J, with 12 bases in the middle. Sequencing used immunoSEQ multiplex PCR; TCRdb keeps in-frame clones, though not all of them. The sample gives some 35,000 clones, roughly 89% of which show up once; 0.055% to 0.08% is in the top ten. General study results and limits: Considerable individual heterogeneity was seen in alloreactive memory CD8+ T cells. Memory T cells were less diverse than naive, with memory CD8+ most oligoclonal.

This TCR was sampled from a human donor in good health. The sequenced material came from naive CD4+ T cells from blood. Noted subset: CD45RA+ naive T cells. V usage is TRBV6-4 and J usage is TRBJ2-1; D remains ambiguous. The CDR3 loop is CASSVPGRTYNEQFF. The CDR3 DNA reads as TGTGCCAGCAGTGTCCCGGGTAGGACCTACAATGAGCAGTTCTTC.